This is a list of T cell receptor beta chains from one sample in a study of cytomegalovirus exposure and HLA in healthy donors. Generated by immunoSEQ multiplex PCR, the TCRdb table keeps only in-frame clones and is missing some. The profile shows roughly 100,000 clones, approximately 80% of them singletons. The sample consisted of PBMCs. The source of these receptors is a woman between 35 and 50 years old in good health and CMV-seronegative. The CDR3 runs from the conserved cysteine through the conserved F or W. A D gene is named only where the DNA matches it firmly. Clone size is stated in some rows and not others, as once, few, many or a class when expanded.

>TRBJ1-2|TRBV9|once|.
TGTGCCAGCAGCACCAGGGGAGGGGGCTACACCTTC
CASSTRGGGYTF
>TRBJ2-1|TRBV4-1|.|TRBD1
TGCGCCAGCAGCCAACCCCGGGACAGGGGTAATGAGCAGTTCTTC
CASSQPRDRGNEQFF
>TRBJ2-5|TRBV5-4|.|TRBD2
TGTGCCAGCAGGGGACTAGCGGTTCCGGCTATTCCCATCGAGACCCAGTACTTC
CASRGLAVPAIPIETQYF
>TRBJ2-1|TRBV5-4|.|TRBD1
TGTGCCAGCAGCTTGGGGACAGGGGATGAGCAGTTCTTC
CASSLGTGDEQFF
>TRBJ2-3|TRBV6-1|.|TRBD1
TGTGCCAGCGCCGGGACAGGGGCCCCAGATACGCAGTATTTT
CASAGTGAPDTQYF
>TRBJ1-4|TRBV2|.|TRBD1
TGTGCCAGCAGTGACCCCGGGACAGGGTATGAAAAACTGTTTTTT
CASSDPGTGYEKLFF
>TRBJ1-1|TRBV7-2|.|.
TGTGCCAGCAGCTTGCAGCGGAACACTGAAGCTTTCTTT
CASSLQRNTEAFF
>TRBJ2-4|TRBV4-1|.|TRBD1
TGCGCCAGCAGCCAAGAAGCGTCCTCCGGGACAGGGCTAGCCAAAAACATTCAGTACTTC
CASSQEASSGTGLAKNIQYF
>TRBJ1-4|TRBV4-3|.|.
TGCGCCAGCAGCCGAGGTGGGGGCCCCGGTAAGGGTGAAAAACTGTTTTTT
CASSRGGGPGKGEKLFF
>TRBJ1-6|TRBV2|.|.
TGTGCCAGCAGTGAAGACCATCTCGGGACACCCCTCCACTTT
CASSEDHLGTPLHF
>TRBJ1-5|TRBV19|.|.
TGTGCCAGTAGTATTGGAAGTTCAGGGGTGGGCAATCAGCCCCAGCATTTT
CASSIGSSGVGNQPQHF
>TRBJ1-2|TRBV25-1|.|TRBD1
TGTGCCAGCAGTGGGGGACAGGGGGCTAACTATGGCTACACCTTC
CASSGGQGANYGYTF
>TRBJ2-7|TRBV30|.|.
TGTGCCTGGAGTGTAGGGGTTGGTCCCGAGCAGTACTTC
CAWSVGVGPEQYF
>TRBJ2-3|TRBV6-5|few|.
TGTGCCAGCAGTGCCCTCTCGGGTACGCAGTATTTT
CASSALSGTQYF
>TRBJ1-3|TRBV4-3|.|.
TGCGCCAGCAGCCAGCAAAATCAGGGAAACACCATATATTTT
CASSQQNQGNTIYF
>TRBJ1-5|TRBV13|.|.
TGTGCCAGCAGCTTAGGCGGCAGGGGCAGCAATCAGCCCCAGCATTTT
CASSLGGRGSNQPQHF
>TRBJ2-7|TRBV30|.|.
TGTGCCAGACCACAGACAGTGTGCTCCTACGAGCAGTACTTC
CARPQTVCSYEQYF
>TRBJ1-2|TRBV25-1|.|.
TGTGCCAGCAGTGAAAACTGGGCAGGGGATTATGGCTACACCTTC
CASSENWAGDYGYTF
>TRBJ1-2|TRBV5-1|.|TRBD1
TGCGCCAGCAGCTCGGGACAGCCCCCGACCAACTATGGCTACACCTTC
CASSSGQPPTNYGYTF
>TRBJ1-6|TRBV9|.|.
TGTGCCAGCAGCGTAGAGGACAGAAATAATTCACCCCTCCACTTT
CASSVEDRNNSPLHF
>TRBJ1-4|TRBV7-9|.|TRBD1
TGTGCCAGCAGCTTAAGGGGGCCGAAGAGAGGTGGTGAAAAACTGTTTTTT
CASSLRGPKRGGEKLFF
>TRBJ2-3|TRBV30|.|TRBD2
TGTGCCTTGACTAGCGGGGGGCCAGCTGGCACAGATACGCAGTATTTT
CALTSGGPAGTDTQYF
>TRBJ2-1|TRBV27|few|TRBD2
TGTGCCAGCAGTTTATTCGGGACTAGGCTATCGCAGTTCTTC
CASSLFGTRLSQFF
>TRBJ2-3|TRBV5-1|.|TRBD1
TGCGCCAGCCGCTTACAGGGGCTCACAGATACGCAGTATTTT
CASRLQGLTDTQYF
>TRBJ1-2|TRBV5-6|.|.
TGTGCCACCCAAAATGGGGGACTTAACTATGGCTACACCTTC
CATQNGGLNYGYTF
>TRBJ2-7|TRBV28|.|.
TGTGCCAGCAGTCCCCGTTGGGGCAGGGGCATAGAGCAGTACTTC
CASSPRWGRGIEQYF
>TRBJ2-3|TRBV14|.|TRBD1
TGTGCCAGCTCGGACAGGGGGTCCGGTACGCAGTATTTT
CASSDRGSGTQYF
>TRBJ2-6|TRBV19|.|TRBD1
TGTGCCAGTAGTAAAACCGGGACAGGGACAAGTGGGGCCAACGTCCTGACTTTC
CASSKTGTGTSGANVLTF
>TRBJ2-3|TRBV27|many|TRBD1
TGTGCCACTCTGGGCACAGGGGGCCCAGATACGCAGTATTTT
CATLGTGGPDTQYF
>TRBJ2-1|TRBV30|.|.
TGTGCCTGGAGCCCCCGGGGGGCAGTAGAAAATGAGCAGTTCTTC
CAWSPRGAVENEQFF
>TRBJ1-6|TRBV4-1|.|.
TGCGCCAGCAGCCAAGGATTGGACACCGTCTATAATTCACCCCTCCACTTT
CASSQGLDTVYNSPLHF
>TRBJ1-2|TRBV29-1|.|.
TGCAGCGTTGGCGGGAACGCTGGCTACACCTTC
CSVGGNAGYTF
>TRBJ2-1|TRBV10-1|few|.
TGCGCCAGCAGTGACGAGGGTGCTTACAATGAGCAGTTCTTC
CASSDEGAYNEQFF
>TRBJ1-1|TRBV29-1|few|TRBD1
TGCAGCGTTGCCCGTTCCGACAGGGTCTTTACTGAAGCTTTCTTT
CSVARSDRVFTEAFF
>TRBJ2-3|TRBV5-4|.|.
TGTGCCAGCAGCCCCGGGTCCCTGACAGATACGCAGTATTTT
CASSPGSLTDTQYF
>TRBJ2-7|TRBV2|.|.
TGTGCCAGCAGTGATTGGCGGACAGTCTCCTACGAGCAGTACTTC
CASSDWRTVSYEQYF
>TRBJ1-2|TRBV5-6|.|TRBD1
TGTGCCAGCAGCTCCGGACAGGGTCTTAGCTACACCTTC
CASSSGQGLSYTF
>TRBJ2-3|TRBV5-1|.|TRBD2
TGCGCCAGCAGCTTGGGCTCTAGCGGGGGTTCAGATACGCAGTATTTT
CASSLGSSGGSDTQYF
>TRBJ2-7|TRBV7-2|.|.
TGTGCCAGCAGCTTAGGACAGACCGAACCATACGAGCAGTACTTC
CASSLGQTEPYEQYF
>TRBJ1-6|TRBV27|.|.
TGTGCCAGCAGCAAGACCTCAGGGTGGAATTCACCCCTCCACTTT
CASSKTSGWNSPLHF
>TRBJ2-7|TRBV6-6|.|.
TGTGCCAGTAGCCGATCCTACCTAGAGTCCGAGCAGTACTTC
CASSRSYLESEQYF
>TRBJ2-7|TRBV30|.|TRBD1
TGTGCCTGGGACCAGGTTGAGGGGGCCGTGCAGTACTTC
CAWDQVEGAVQYF
>TRBJ1-2|TRBV4-3|.|TRBD1
TGCGCCAGCAGCCAAGTAGACAGGGGCGGCATCTATGGCTACACCTTC
CASSQVDRGGIYGYTF
>TRBJ1-1|TRBV5-1|.|.
TGCGCCAGCAGTGGAGCCCACGCGGCGTCCGAAGCTTTCTTT
CASSGAHAASEAFF
>TRBJ1-3|TRBV6-5|.|.
TGTGCCAGCAGTTATAGGGGCGAGCCTAGAAACACCATATATTTT
CASSYRGEPRNTIYF
>TRBJ2-2|TRBV5-4|once|.
TGTGCCAGCAGCTTGATAGGGGCGAACACCGGGGAGCTGTTTTTT
CASSLIGANTGELFF
>TRBJ1-5|TRBV29-1|once|.
TGCAGCGTGGCCCGCGACACATATCAGCCCCAGCATTTT
CSVARDTYQPQHF
>TRBJ2-1|TRBV6-5|.|.
TGTGCCAGCACAACCCCTGGGAGCAATGAGCAGTTCTTC
CASTTPGSNEQFF
>TRBJ1-1|TRBV10-1|.|.
TGCGCCAGCACAGGGATGACCCCAGAAGCTTTCTTT
CASTGMTPEAFF